Listed here is a single T cell receptor beta chain. These data belong to a study of blood T cell repertoires in COVID-19. This CDR3 spans 15 amino acids. The germline V gene encodes CDR1 PRHDT and CDR2 FYEKMQ (reference sequence). V was cut by 2 bases and J by 3 bases, with 11 bases left in between. Profiled with immunoSEQ multiplex PCR; TCRdb holds only in-frame clones, not every one. The sample includes around 200,000 clones, about 86% seen only once; the top ten take roughly 3.2%. This receptor was obtained from a woman between 50 and 59 years old in a cohort exposed to, infected with or recovered from COVID-19 (not recorded which). The J gene is TRBJ1-5, the V gene TRBV13; D not resolved. The specimen sequenced was PBMCs or T cells enriched from blood (not recorded which). Here the CDR3 DNA reads TGTGCCAGCAGCTTAAGTAAACAGAACAATCAGCCCCAGCATTTT. This gives the protein CASSLSKQNNQPQHF.